This T cell receptor (beta chain) was obtained from a study of CD8 T cells in Susac syndrome (dated by TCRdb to about 2019). Background on the whole study: Among the sequenced Susac syndrome patients, five or six had clinically active disease and under ten were in clinical remission. At blood withdrawal, Susac syndrome patients were therapy-naive, treated with corticosteroids (with IVIg additionally given to some), or treated with IVIg alone. Whether CD8+ T cell activation and differentiation in Susac syndrome was antigen driven was tested using repertoire sequencing. Results and caveats for the whole study, not just this receptor: In patients with Susac syndrome, the CD4+ T cell repertoire showed no detectable clonal expansion. The number of individuals in the TCR sequencing and HLA analysis was acknowledged as relatively small.

RNA was extracted with the RNeasy kit and 0.5 to 1 ug was reverse transcribed using random hexamers. The immunoSEQ multiplex PCR assay, covering 54 Vbeta and 13 Jbeta segments, was used to amplify TCR beta CDR3 regions. PCR amplification bias was corrected by using a synthetic template baseline for primer optimization and computational correction. In the paper's pipeline: Reads were assigned to V, D and J genes according to IMGT and analyzed in immunoSEQ Analyzer, with only productive sequences retained. To calculate clonality, Shannon entropy was normalized by log2 of the number of productive unique sequences and then subtracted from one. For each patient and control, public and private clones were evaluated within the 100 most prevalent clones. Clones were defined as Susac-specific when absent from the healthy and MS cohorts, from approximately 970 published viral clones and from other ImmuneACCESS disease sequences. TCRdb trimmed the raw reads at Q25, called clones with MiXCR and kept productive beta chains. Rows matching on CDR3 protein sequence are summarized as one entry with the most common DNA and genes. TCRdb's processing, not the authors' own work, is the source of the V and J calls. This sample comprises about 210,000 distinct CDR3 sequences, less than 95% of them detected only once. Together, the top ten hold around 0.15% of the sample.

Concerning this clonotype itself: This receptor's antigen is unknown. No much larger clonotype is one base removed from it; base qualities were not supplied.

Peripheral blood CD8+ and CD4+ T cells from healthy donors, Susac syndrome patients and multiple sclerosis patients were profiled using high-throughput TCR beta sequencing. The Susac syndrome patients fulfilled recently defined diagnostic criteria for definite or probable disease. CD8+ TEMRA cells were enriched by FACS, while bulk CD8+ and CD4+ T cells were purified by magnetic negative isolation. Blood was drawn into EDTA tubes, processed within 24 hours, and PBMCs were isolated by density gradient centrifugation. PBMCs destined for TCR sequencing were cryopreserved in liquid nitrogen and later thawed in a 37 °C water bath. Purity of sorted or isolated CD4+, CD8+ and CD8+ TEMRA cells was at least 90%. The material sequenced was CD4+ T cells from PBMCs. This clonotype was obtained from a human donor with Susac syndrome.

The bases are TGTGCCAGCAGTCCCCGGGTAGCGAGGGAGACCCAGTACTTC. This encodes CASSPRVARETQYF. This sequence uses TRBV12-3 or TRBV12-4 and TRBJ2-5; the best D guess is TRBD2, with 5 bases matching. The CDR3 goes from the cysteine to the phenylalanine over 14 residues. Solely the CDR3 DNA is kept, with 42 bases framed from the first base. V is shortened by 5 bases, J by 5 bases, and the region joining them spans 15 bases.